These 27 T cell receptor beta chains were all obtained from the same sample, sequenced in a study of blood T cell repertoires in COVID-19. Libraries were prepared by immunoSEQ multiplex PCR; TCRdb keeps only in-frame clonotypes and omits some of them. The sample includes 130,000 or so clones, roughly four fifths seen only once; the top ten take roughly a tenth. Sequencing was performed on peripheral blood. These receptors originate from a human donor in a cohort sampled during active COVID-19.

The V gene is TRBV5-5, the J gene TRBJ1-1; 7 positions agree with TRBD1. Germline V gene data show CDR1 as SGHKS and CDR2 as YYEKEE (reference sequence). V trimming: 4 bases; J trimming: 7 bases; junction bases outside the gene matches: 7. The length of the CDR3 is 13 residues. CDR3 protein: CASSHLGTDEAFF. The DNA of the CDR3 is TGTGCCAGCAGCCACTTGGGGACAGATGAAGCTTTCTTT.

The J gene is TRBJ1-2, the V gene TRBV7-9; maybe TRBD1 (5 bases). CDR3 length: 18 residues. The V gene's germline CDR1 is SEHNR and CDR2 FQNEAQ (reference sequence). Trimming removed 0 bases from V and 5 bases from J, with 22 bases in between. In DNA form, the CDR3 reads TGTGCCAGCAGCTTAGCCGATGTAGAAGGGCAGGGTCTATATGGCTACACCTTC. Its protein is CASSLADVEGQGLYGYTF. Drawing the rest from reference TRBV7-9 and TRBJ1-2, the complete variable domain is DTGVSQNPRHKITKRGQNVTFRCDPISEHNRLYWYRQTLGQGPEFLTYFQNEAQLEKSRLLSDRFSAERPKGSFSTLEIQRTEQGDSAMYLCASSLADVEGQGLYGYTFGSGTRLTVV.

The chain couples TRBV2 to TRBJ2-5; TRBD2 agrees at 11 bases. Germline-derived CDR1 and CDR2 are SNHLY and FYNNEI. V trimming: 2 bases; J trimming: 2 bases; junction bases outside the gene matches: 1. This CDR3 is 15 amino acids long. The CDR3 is CASSELAGGQETQYF. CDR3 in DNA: TGTGCCAGCAGTGAACTAGCGGGGGGACAAGAGACCCAGTACTTC. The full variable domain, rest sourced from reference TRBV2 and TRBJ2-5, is EPEVTQTPSHQVTQMGQEVILRCVPISNHLYFYWYRQILGQKVEFLVSFYNNEISEKSEIFDDQFSVERPDGSNFTLKIRSTKLEDSAMYFCASSELAGGQETQYFGPGTRLLVL.

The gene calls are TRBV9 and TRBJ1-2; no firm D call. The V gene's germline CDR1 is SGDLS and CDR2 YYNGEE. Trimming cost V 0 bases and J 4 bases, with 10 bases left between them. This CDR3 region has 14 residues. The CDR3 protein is CASSVGSGAYGYTF. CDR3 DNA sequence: TGTGCCAGCAGCGTAGGGTCGGGTGCCTATGGCTACACCTTC.

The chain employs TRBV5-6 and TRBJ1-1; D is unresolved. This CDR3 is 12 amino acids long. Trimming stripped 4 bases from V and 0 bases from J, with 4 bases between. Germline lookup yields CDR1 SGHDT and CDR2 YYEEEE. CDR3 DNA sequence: TGTGCCAGCAGCCTTATGAACACTGAAGCTTTCTTT. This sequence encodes CASSLMNTEAFF.

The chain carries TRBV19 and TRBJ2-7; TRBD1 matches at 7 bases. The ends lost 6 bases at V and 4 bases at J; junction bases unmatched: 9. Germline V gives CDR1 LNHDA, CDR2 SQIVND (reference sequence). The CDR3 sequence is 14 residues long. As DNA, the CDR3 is TGTGCCAGTAGCCTCGGACAGGATCGGTACGAGCAGTACTTC. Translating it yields CASSLGQDRYEQYF.

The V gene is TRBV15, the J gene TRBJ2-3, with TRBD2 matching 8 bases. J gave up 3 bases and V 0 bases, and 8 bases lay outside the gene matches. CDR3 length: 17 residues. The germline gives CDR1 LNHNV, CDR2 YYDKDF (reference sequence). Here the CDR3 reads CATSRDRAGAWTDTQYF. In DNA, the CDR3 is TGTGCCACCAGCAGAGATCGAGCGGGGGCCTGGACAGATACGCAGTATTTT.

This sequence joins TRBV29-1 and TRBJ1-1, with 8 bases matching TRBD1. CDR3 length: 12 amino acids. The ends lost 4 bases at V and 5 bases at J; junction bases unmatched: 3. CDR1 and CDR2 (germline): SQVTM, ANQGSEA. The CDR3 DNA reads TGCAGCGTTGGGACAGGGTGGACTGAAGCTTTCTTT. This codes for CSVGTGWTEAFF.

The CDR3 DNA reads TGTGCCAGCAGTTGGGGGGACCGAAGGGGAGAGACCCAGTACTTC. It yields the protein CASSWGDRRGETQYF. V and J are TRBV6-5 and TRBJ2-5; a weak D match, TRBD2 (6 bases). Germline V gene data show CDR1 as MNHEY and CDR2 as SVGAGI. The CDR3 spans 15 residues. V shed 4 bases and J shed 4 bases, with 16 bases lying between them.

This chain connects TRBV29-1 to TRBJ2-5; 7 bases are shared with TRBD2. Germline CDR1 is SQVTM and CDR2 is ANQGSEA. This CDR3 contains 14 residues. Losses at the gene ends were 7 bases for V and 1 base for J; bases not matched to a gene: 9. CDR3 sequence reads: CSGREPGRQETQYF. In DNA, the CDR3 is TGCAGCGGGCGGGAGCCAGGTCGCCAAGAGACCCAGTACTTC. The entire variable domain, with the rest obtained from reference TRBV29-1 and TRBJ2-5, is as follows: SAVISQKPSRDICQRGTSLTIQCQVDSQVTMMFWYRQQPGQSLTLIATANQGSEATYESGFVIDKFPISRPNLTFSTLTVSNMSPEDSSIYLCSGREPGRQETQYFGPGTRLLVL.

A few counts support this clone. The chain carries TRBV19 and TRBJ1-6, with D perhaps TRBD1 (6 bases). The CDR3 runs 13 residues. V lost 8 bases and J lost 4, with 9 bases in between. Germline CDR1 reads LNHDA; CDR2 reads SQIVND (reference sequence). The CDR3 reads CASAGQYNSPLHF. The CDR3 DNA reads TGTGCCAGTGCTGGACAGTATAATTCACCCCTCCACTTT.

The CDR3 reads CASSYIRGLGTEAFF. CDR3 in DNA: TGTGCCAGCAGTTACATCAGGGGCCTGGGCACTGAAGCTTTCTTT. The chain is built from TRBV6-5 and TRBJ1-1, with D possibly matching TRBD1 (6 bases). The CDR3 covers 15 residues. The V gene's germline CDR1 is MNHEY and CDR2 SVGAGI. V was shortened by 2 bases and J by 4 bases, with 14 bases between the two germline ends.

CDR3 residues: CASSLGGRERNEAFF. In nucleotides, the CDR3 is TGTGCCAGCAGCTTAGGTGGGAGGGAACGGAATGAAGCTTTCTTT. J is TRBJ1-1 and V is TRBV7-7; D unresolved. This CDR3 has 15 residues. Between the trimmed V and J ends, which lost 1 base and 7 bases, there was a span of 16 bases. Germline lookup yields CDR1 SSHAT and CDR2 FNYEAQ (reference sequence).

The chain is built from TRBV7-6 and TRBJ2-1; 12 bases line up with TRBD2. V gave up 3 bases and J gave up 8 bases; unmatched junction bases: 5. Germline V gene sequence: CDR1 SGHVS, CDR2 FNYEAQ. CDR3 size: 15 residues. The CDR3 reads CASSLTSGGRDEQFF. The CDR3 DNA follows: TGTGCCAGCAGCTTGACTAGCGGGGGTAGGGATGAGCAGTTCTTC.

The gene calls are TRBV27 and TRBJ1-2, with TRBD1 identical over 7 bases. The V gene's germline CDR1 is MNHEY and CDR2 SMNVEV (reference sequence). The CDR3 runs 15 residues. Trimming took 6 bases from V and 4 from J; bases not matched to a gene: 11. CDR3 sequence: CASRSLTGKIYGYTF. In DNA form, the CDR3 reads TGTGCCAGCAGAAGCCTGACAGGGAAGATCTATGGCTACACCTTC.

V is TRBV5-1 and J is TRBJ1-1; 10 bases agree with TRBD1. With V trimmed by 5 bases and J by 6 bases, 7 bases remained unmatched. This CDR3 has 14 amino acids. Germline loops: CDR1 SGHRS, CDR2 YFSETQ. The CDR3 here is CASRRQGAEAEAFF. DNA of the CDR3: TGCGCCAGCAGAAGACAGGGGGCGGAGGCTGAAGCTTTCTTT.

In DNA, the CDR3 is TGTGCCAGCATTCGGACTGAACTGGGCGAGCAGTACTTC. As protein: CASIRTELGEQYF. J is TRBJ2-7 and V is TRBV2; tentative D call: TRBD2 (5 bases). Germline values: CDR1 SNHLY, CDR2 FYNNEI. The V gene lost 7 bases and the J gene lost 6 bases, with 16 bases spanning the gap. The CDR3 loop spans 13 amino acids.

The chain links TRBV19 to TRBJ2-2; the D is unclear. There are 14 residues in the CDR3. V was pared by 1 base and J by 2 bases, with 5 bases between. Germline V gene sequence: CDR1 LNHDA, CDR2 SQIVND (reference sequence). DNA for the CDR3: TGTGCCAGTAGTATAGGCGGTAACACCGGGGAGCTGTTTTTT. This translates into CASSIGGNTGELFF.

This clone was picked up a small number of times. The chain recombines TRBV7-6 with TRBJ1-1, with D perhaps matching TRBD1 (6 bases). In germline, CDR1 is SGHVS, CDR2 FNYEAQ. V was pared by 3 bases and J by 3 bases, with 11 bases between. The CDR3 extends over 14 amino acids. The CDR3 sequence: CASSLQGMDTEAFF. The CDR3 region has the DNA TGTGCCAGCAGCTTGCAGGGGATGGACACTGAAGCTTTCTTT.

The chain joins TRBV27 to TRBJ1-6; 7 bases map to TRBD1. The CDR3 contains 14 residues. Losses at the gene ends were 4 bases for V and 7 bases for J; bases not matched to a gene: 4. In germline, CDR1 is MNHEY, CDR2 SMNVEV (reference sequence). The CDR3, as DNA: TGTGCCAGCAGTTCCTACAGGGGAAATTCACCCCTCCACTTT. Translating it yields CASSSYRGNSPLHF.

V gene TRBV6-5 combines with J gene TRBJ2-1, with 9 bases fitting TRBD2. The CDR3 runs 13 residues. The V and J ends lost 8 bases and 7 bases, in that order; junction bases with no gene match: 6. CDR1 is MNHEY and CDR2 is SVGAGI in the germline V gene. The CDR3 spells CASAAGGQNEQFF. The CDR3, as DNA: TGTGCCAGCGCGGCGGGGGGGCAAAATGAGCAGTTCTTC.

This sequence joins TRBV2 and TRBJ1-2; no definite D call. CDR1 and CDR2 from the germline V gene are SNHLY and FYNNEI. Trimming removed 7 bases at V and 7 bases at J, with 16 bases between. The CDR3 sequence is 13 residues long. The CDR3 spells CASISEGGSGYTF. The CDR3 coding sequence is TGTGCCAGCATATCCGAGGGAGGCAGTGGCTACACCTTC.

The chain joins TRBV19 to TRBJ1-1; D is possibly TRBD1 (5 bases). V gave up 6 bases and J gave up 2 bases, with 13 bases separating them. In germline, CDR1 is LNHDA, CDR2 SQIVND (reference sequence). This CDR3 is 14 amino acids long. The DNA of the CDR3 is TGTGCCAGTAGCCCCTTGGACACCAACACTGAAGCTTTCTTT. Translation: CASSPLDTNTEAFF. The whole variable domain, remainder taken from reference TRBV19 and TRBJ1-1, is DGGITQSPKYLFRKEGQNVTLSCEQNLNHDAMYWYRQDPGQGLRLIYYSQIVNDFQKGDIAEGYSVSREKKESFPLTVTSAQKNPTAFYLCASSPLDTNTEAFFGQGTRLTVV.

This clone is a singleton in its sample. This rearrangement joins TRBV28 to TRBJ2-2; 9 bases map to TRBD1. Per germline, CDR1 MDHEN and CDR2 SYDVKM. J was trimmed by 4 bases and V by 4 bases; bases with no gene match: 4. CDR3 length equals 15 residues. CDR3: CASSWGQGSTGELFF. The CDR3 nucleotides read TGTGCCAGCAGTTGGGGACAGGGTAGCACCGGGGAGCTGTTTTTT.

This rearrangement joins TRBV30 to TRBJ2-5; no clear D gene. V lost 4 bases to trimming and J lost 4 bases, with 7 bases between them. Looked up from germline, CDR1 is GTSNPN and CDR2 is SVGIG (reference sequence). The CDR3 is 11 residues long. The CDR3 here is CAWTARETQYF. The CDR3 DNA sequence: TGTGCCTGGACAGCGCGAGAGACCCAGTACTTC.

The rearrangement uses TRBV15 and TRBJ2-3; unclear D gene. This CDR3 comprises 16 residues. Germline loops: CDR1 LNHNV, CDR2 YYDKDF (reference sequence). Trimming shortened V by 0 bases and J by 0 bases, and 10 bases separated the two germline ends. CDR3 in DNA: TGTGCCACCAGCAGAGATCTCGGGTTAAGCACAGATACGCAGTATTTT. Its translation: CATSRDLGLSTDTQYF.

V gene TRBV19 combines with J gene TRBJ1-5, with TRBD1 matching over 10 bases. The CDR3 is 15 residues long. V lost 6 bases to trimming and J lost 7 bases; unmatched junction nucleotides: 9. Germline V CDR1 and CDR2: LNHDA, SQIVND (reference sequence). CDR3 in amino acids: CASSTGTGVEQPQHF. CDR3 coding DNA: TGTGCCAGTAGCACCGGGACAGGGGTTGAGCAGCCCCAGCATTTT.